The clone carrying this T cell receptor (beta chain) is a singleton in its sample. With 4 bases removed from V and 2 bases from J, the gap between germline ends came to 6 bases. The CDR3 sequence is 12 residues long. Germline CDR1 reads MNHEY; CDR2 reads SMNVEV (reference sequence). The sample belongs to a study of T cell changes during pregnancy in multiple sclerosis. TCRdb's table, derived via immunoSEQ multiplex PCR, lists solely in-frame clones and lacks some. The sample includes over 60,000 clones, 91% seen only once; the top ten take 0.55% to 0.85%. This rearrangement joins TRBV27 to TRBJ2-7, with D uncertain. The specimen comprised peripheral blood, sampled in the third trimester of pregnancy. The TCR originated in a female donor in good health, enrolled as a control in a pregnancy study. The CDR3 region is CASSSVPYEQYF. The DNA of the CDR3 is TGTGCCAGCAGTTCAGTGCCCTACGAGCAGTACTTC.